This is a list of T cell receptor beta chains from one sample in a study of identical twins. Each CDR3 protein gets one entry after TCRdb re-called the 5' RACE reads with MiXCR. The sample holds approximately 210,000 distinct CDR3 sequences, roughly 7.1% seen once. This same sample was also part of a study on T cells expressing NK-cell markers.

Source material: CD8+ T cells sorted from blood. These receptor sequences come from a woman aged 18-29 years in good health. Both conserved end residues are part of each CDR3.

>TRBJ2-1|TRBV9
CASTHDGRVADEQFF
>TRBJ2-7|TRBV5-1
CASSFRAGGYEQYF
>TRBJ2-7|TRBV5-6
CASSAGTGFDEQYF
>TRBJ2-1|TRBV5-6
CASSRALAGVYNEQFF
>TRBJ1-1|TRBV13
CASSLRGSSDTEAFF
>TRBJ1-2|TRBV3-1
CASSYTDRLRVRGYTF
>TRBJ1-1|TRBV9
CASSVDGGYTEAFF
>TRBJ1-1|TRBV15
CATSRAAGSEAFF
>TRBJ1-1|TRBV20-1
CSARDPGATEAFF
>TRBJ2-2|TRBV5-1
CASREDLGGTGELFF
>TRBJ1-2|TRBV7-2
CASSSSGQFGIAF
>TRBJ1-5|TRBV20-1
CSATYGNQPQHF
>TRBJ1-5|TRBV20-1
CSAGGREAQPQHF
>TRBJ2-7|TRBV19
CASSIDSGPYEQYF
>TRBJ1-1|TRBV25-1
CASKRGGNTEAFF
>TRBJ2-7|TRBV20-1
CSGSISYEQYF
>TRBJ1-3|TRBV20-1
CSARDGRVGNTIYF
>TRBJ1-2|TRBV20-1
CSAPILPYGYTF
>TRBJ2-1|TRBV20-1
CSANPTDGGSYNEQFF
>TRBJ2-1|TRBV20-1
CSARGTSDYNEQFF
>TRBJ2-3|TRBV11-1
CASSLVWSDTQYF
>TRBJ2-1|TRBV7-2
CASSLGRGVDEQFF
>TRBJ1-3|TRBV21-1
CASRTGGRNTIYF
>TRBJ1-1|TRBV11-2
CASSLGGTGTEAFF
>TRBJ2-7|TRBV21-1
CASSKHTSGRSLSYEQYF
>TRBJ2-3|TRBV7-6
CASSLRLGQSDTQYF
>TRBJ2-1|TRBV11-1
CASSLATSGGAWNEQFF
>TRBJ1-1|TRBV2
CASSVNFQALNTEAFF
>TRBJ1-5|TRBV5-6
CASSLREGGQPQHF